A selection of T cell receptor beta chains follows, all from one sample in a study of T-cell reconstitution after alpha-beta-depleted transplantation in children. TCRdb reanalysed the PCR reads using MiXCR and keeps one entry per CDR3 protein. The table records around 960,000 distinct CDR3 sequences, about 29% of them present only once. The source material was PBMCs, mostly from graft donor cells, sampled 360 days after TCRalphabeta/CD19-depleted stem cell transplant. The receptors were sampled from a boy in the first two years of life who had a stem cell transplant for SCID, so the T cells may come from the graft donor. Both conserved end residues are part of each CDR3. The order of the fields is J gene, clone size, V gene, D gene, CDR3 protein, CDR3 DNA. D genes are given only for firm matches. Clone size is stated in some rows and not others, as once, few, many or a class when expanded.

J gene: TRBJ2-5
clone size: few
V gene: TRBV28
D gene: -
CDR3 protein: CASSPSDGGMTRKETQYF
CDR3 DNA: TGTGCCAGCAGCCCCAGCGATGGGGGAATGACAAGAAAAGAGACCCAGTACTTC

J gene: TRBJ1-1
clone size: few
V gene: TRBV4-3
D gene: -
CDR3 protein: CASSVGLKAEAFF
CDR3 DNA: TGCGCCAGCAGCGTAGGACTAAAGGCTGAAGCTTTCTTT

J gene: TRBJ2-4
clone size: -
V gene: TRBV20-1
D gene: TRBD1
CDR3 protein: CSAPGDLQGKINIQYF
CDR3 DNA: TGCAGTGCTCCAGGGGACCTACAGGGGAAGATCAACATTCAGTACTTC

J gene: TRBJ2-7
clone size: -
V gene: TRBV21-1
D gene: -
CDR3 protein: CASSFAGRRGIYEQYF
CDR3 DNA: TGTGCCAGCAGCTTCGCCGGGCGAAGGGGGATCTACGAGCAGTACTTC

J gene: TRBJ2-5
clone size: -
V gene: TRBV7-8
D gene: TRBD2
CDR3 protein: CASSRTSGRYQETQYF
CDR3 DNA: TGTGCCAGCAGCCGTACTAGCGGGCGTTACCAAGAGACCCAGTACTTC

J gene: TRBJ2-1
clone size: -
V gene: TRBV20-1
D gene: -
CDR3 protein: CSAKPPRRAGEQFF
CDR3 DNA: TGCAGTGCTAAGCCCCCCCGCAGGGCCGGTGAGCAGTTCTTC

J gene: TRBJ2-2
clone size: few
V gene: TRBV5-5
D gene: TRBD2
CDR3 protein: CASSPGGTSAGELFF
CDR3 DNA: TGTGCCAGCAGCCCGGGAGGGACTAGTGCCGGGGAGCTGTTTTTT

J gene: TRBJ1-4
clone size: -
V gene: TRBV20-1
D gene: -
CDR3 protein: CSASEQAGILEKLFF
CDR3 DNA: TGCAGTGCTAGCGAGCAGGCAGGGATACTCGAAAAACTGTTTTTT

J gene: TRBJ2-7
clone size: -
V gene: TRBV12-3/TRBV12-4
D gene: -
CDR3 protein: CASSPGLQPPREQYF
CDR3 DNA: TGTGCCAGCAGCCCGGGACTCCAGCCCCCACGCGAGCAGTACTTC

J gene: TRBJ2-3
clone size: few
V gene: TRBV10-3
D gene: TRBD2
CDR3 protein: CAISGTRLAGKASTDTQYF
CDR3 DNA: TGTGCCATCAGTGGGACCCGACTAGCGGGGAAGGCGAGCACAGATACGCAGTATTTT

J gene: TRBJ1-5
clone size: few
V gene: TRBV14
D gene: TRBD1
CDR3 protein: CASSQDWTGDQPQHF
CDR3 DNA: TGTGCCAGCAGCCAAGACTGGACAGGGGATCAGCCCCAGCATTTT

J gene: TRBJ1-1
clone size: -
V gene: TRBV7-9
D gene: -
CDR3 protein: CASSPDLGGRTEAFF
CDR3 DNA: TGTGCCAGCAGCCCAGACCTCGGGGGCCGGACTGAAGCTTTCTTT

J gene: TRBJ1-6
clone size: -
V gene: TRBV5-6
D gene: -
CDR3 protein: CASSLNSFYSPLHF
CDR3 DNA: TGTGCCAGCAGCCTCAACAGCTTTTATTCACCCCTCCACTTT

J gene: TRBJ2-2
clone size: once
V gene: TRBV29-1
D gene: -
CDR3 protein: CSVRPERDTGELFF
CDR3 DNA: TGCAGCGTTCGACCCGAAAGAGACACCGGGGAGCTGTTTTTT

J gene: TRBJ2-7
clone size: few
V gene: TRBV5-1
D gene: TRBD2
CDR3 protein: CASSLASGVSYEQYF
CDR3 DNA: TGCGCCAGCAGCTTGGCAAGCGGGGTCTCCTACGAGCAGTACTTC

J gene: TRBJ1-5
clone size: few
V gene: TRBV6-5
D gene: -
CDR3 protein: CASSYTGDSNQPQHF
CDR3 DNA: TGTGCCAGCAGTTACACCGGGGATAGCAATCAGCCCCAGCATTTT

J gene: TRBJ2-1
clone size: -
V gene: TRBV18
D gene: TRBD2
CDR3 protein: CASSPKRTSGLHNEQFF
CDR3 DNA: TGTGCCAGCTCACCCAAAAGGACTAGCGGTTTACACAATGAGCAGTTCTTC

J gene: TRBJ1-2
clone size: few
V gene: TRBV7-2
D gene: TRBD1
CDR3 protein: CASSLALARDREVYGYTF
CDR3 DNA: TGTGCCAGCAGCTTAGCGTTAGCCCGGGACAGGGAAGTCTATGGCTACACCTTC

J gene: TRBJ2-3
clone size: -
V gene: TRBV7-3
D gene: TRBD2
CDR3 protein: CASSLLAGAPSQYF
CDR3 DNA: TGTGCCAGCAGCCTGCTAGCGGGGGCCCCATCGCAGTATTTT

J gene: TRBJ2-3
clone size: -
V gene: TRBV7-3
D gene: -
CDR3 protein: CASSLHSGTDTQYF
CDR3 DNA: TGTGCCAGCAGCTTACATAGCGGCACAGATACGCAGTATTTT

J gene: TRBJ2-2
clone size: -
V gene: TRBV10-3
D gene: -
CDR3 protein: CAISGKEYTGELFF
CDR3 DNA: TGTGCCATCTCGGGAAAAGAGTACACCGGGGAGCTGTTTTTT

J gene: TRBJ1-5
clone size: -
V gene: TRBV20-1
D gene: -
CDR3 protein: CSAEQGRANQPQHF
CDR3 DNA: TGCAGTGCAGAACAGGGTCGGGCAAATCAGCCCCAGCATTTT

J gene: TRBJ1-1
clone size: once
V gene: TRBV25-1
D gene: -
CDR3 protein: CASSDWTKNTEAFF
CDR3 DNA: TGTGCCAGCAGTGATTGGACAAAGAACACTGAAGCTTTCTTT

J gene: TRBJ1-2
clone size: many
V gene: TRBV20-1
D gene: -
CDR3 protein: CSARDQNRPNYGYTF
CDR3 DNA: TGCAGTGCTAGAGATCAGAACCGCCCCAACTATGGCTACACCTTC